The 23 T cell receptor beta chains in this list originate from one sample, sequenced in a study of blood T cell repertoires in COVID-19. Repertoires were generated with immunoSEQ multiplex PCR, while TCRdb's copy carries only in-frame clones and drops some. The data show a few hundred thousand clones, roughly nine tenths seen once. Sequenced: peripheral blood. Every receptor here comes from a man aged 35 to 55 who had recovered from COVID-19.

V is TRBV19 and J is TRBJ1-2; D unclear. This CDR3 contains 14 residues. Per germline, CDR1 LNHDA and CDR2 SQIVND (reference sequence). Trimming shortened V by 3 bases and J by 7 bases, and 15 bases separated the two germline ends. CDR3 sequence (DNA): TGTGCCAGTAGTATGAATTCAGGATTGAGTGGCTACACCTTC. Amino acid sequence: CASSMNSGLSGYTF.

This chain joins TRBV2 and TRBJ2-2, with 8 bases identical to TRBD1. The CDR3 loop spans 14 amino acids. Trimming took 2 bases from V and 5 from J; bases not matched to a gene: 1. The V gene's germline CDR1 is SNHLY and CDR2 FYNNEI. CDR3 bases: TGTGCCAGCAGTGAACAGGGGGCGACCGGGGAGCTGTTTTTT. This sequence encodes CASSEQGATGELFF.

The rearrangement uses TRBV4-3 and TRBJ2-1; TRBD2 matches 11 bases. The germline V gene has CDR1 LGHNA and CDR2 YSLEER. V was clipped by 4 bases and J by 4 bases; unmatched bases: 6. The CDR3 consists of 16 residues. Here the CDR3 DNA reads TGCGCCAGCAGCCGCAGTCTAGCGGGGGGATACAATGAGCAGTTCTTC. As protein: CASSRSLAGGYNEQFF.

CDR3 loop: CASSHGGDAKLNTQYF. CDR3 DNA sequence: TGTGCCAGCAGCCACGGCGGGGACGCCAAATTGAATACGCAGTATTTT. This chain links TRBV7-2 with TRBJ2-3; tentative D call: TRBD2 (6 bases). CDR1 and CDR2 (germline): SGHTA, FQGNSA. The CDR3 runs to 16 residues. Trimming stripped 5 bases from V and 7 bases from J, with 22 bases between.

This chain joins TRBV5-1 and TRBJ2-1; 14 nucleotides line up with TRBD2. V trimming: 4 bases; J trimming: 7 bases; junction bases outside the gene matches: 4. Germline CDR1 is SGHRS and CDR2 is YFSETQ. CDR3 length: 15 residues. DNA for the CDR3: TGCGCCAGCAGCGAAGGGACTAGCGGGAGTAATGAGCAGTTCTTC. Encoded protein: CASSEGTSGSNEQFF.

This CDR3 reads CASSWGGPKGIEQFF. DNA for the CDR3: TGTGCCAGCAGCTGGGGGGGGCCCAAGGGTATAGAGCAGTTCTTC. This sequence joins TRBV13 and TRBJ2-1, with a tentative D call TRBD2 (7 bases). Germline V gives CDR1 PRHDT, CDR2 FYEKMQ (reference sequence). The CDR3 runs to 15 residues. The V and J ends lost 4 bases and 10 bases respectively, with 20 bases between them. The full variable domain, rest sourced from reference TRBV13 and TRBJ2-1, is AAGVIQSPRHLIKEKRETATLKCYPIPRHDTVYWYQQGPGQDPQFLISFYEKMQSDKGSIPDRFSAQQFSDYHSELNMSSLELGDSALYFCASSWGGPKGIEQFFGPGTRLTVL.

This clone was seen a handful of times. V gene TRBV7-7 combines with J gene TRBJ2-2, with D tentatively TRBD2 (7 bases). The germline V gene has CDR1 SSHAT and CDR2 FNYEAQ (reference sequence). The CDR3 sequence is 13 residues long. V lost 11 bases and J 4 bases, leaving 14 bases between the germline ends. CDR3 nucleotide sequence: TGTGCCCTACGGGGGGCGCTCACCGGGGAGCTGTTTTTT. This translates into CALRGALTGELFF. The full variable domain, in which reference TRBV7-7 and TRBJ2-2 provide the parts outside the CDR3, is GAGVSQSPRYKVTKRGQDVTLRCDPISSHATLYWYQQALGQGPEFLTYFNYEAQPDKSGLPSDRFSAERPEGSISTLTIQRTEQRDSAMYRCALRGALTGELFFGEGSRLTVL.

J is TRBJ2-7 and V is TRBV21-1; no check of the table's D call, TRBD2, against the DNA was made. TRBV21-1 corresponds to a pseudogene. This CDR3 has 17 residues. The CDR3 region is CASSKGVGGRPSYEQYF. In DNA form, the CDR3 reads TGTGCCAGCAGCAAAGGGGTGGGCGGGAGGCCATCCTACGAGCAGTACTTC.

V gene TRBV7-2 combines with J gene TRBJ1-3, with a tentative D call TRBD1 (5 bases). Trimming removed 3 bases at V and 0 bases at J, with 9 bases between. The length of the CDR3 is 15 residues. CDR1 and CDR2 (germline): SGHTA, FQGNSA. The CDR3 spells CASSFTGFSGNTIYF. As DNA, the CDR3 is TGTGCCAGCAGCTTCACAGGATTCTCTGGAAACACCATATATTTT.

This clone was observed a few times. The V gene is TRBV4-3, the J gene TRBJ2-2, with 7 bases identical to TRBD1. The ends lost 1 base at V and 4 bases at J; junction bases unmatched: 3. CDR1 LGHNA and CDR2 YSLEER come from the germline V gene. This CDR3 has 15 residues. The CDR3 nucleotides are TGCGCCAGCAGCCAAGCGGGACAGCCCACCGGGGAGCTGTTTTTT. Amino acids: CASSQAGQPTGELFF.

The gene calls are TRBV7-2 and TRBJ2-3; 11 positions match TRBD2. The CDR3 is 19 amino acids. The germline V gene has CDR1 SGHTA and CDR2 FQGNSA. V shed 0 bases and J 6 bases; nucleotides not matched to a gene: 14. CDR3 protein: CASSLAATSGGSRWDTQYF. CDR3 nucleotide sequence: TGTGCCAGCAGCTTAGCGGCAACTAGCGGGGGCTCACGGTGGGATACGCAGTATTTT.

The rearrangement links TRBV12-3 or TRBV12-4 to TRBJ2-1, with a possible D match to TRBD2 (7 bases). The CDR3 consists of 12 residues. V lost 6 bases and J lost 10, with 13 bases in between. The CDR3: CASRGGTKEQFF. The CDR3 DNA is TGTGCCAGCAGGGGGGGGACAAAGGAGCAGTTCTTC.

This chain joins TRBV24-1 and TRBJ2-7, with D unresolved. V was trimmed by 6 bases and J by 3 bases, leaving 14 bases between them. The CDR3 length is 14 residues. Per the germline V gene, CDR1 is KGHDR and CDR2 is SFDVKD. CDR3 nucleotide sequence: TGTGCCACCAGTACCCAGTTGATCTTCTACGAGCAGTACTTC. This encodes CATSTQLIFYEQYF.

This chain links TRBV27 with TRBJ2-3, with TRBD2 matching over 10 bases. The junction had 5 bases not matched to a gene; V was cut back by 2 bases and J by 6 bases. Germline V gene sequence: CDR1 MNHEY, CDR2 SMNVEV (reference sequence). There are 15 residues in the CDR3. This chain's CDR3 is CASSLRMTSGDTQYF. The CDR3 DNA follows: TGTGCCAGCAGTTTACGGATGACTAGCGGGGATACGCAGTATTTT.

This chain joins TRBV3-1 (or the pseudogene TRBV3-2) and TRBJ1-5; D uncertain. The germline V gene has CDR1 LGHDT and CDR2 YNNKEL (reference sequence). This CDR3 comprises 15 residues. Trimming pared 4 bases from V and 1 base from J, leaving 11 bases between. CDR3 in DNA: TGTGCCAGCAGCCTAGGGAGTGTGAGCAATCAGCCCCAGCATTTT. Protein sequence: CASSLGSVSNQPQHF.

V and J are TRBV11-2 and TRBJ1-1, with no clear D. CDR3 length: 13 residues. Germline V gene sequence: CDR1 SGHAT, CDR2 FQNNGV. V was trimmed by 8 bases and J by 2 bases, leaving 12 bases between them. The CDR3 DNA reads TGTGCCAGCGCGGGAGTGATAAACACTGAAGCTTTCTTT. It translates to CASAGVINTEAFF.

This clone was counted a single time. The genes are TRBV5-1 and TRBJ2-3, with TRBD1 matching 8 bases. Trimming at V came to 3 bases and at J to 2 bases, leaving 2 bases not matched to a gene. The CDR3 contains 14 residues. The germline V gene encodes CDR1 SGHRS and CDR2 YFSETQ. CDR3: CASSSDRVTDTQYF. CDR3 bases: TGCGCCAGCAGCTCGGACAGGGTCACAGATACGCAGTATTTT.

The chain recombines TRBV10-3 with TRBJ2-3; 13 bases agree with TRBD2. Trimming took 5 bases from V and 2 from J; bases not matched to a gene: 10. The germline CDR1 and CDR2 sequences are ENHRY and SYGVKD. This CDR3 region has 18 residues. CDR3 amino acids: CAISQLFGTSGNTDTQYF. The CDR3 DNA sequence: TGTGCCATCAGTCAATTATTCGGGACTAGCGGGAACACAGATACGCAGTATTTT.

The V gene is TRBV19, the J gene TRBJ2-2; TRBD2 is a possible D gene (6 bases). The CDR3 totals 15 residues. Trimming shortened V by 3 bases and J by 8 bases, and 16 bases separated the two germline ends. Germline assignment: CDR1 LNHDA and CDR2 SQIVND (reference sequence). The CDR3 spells CASSINPPGGGELFF. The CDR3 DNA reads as TGTGCCAGTAGTATCAACCCCCCAGGAGGGGGGGAGCTGTTTTTT.

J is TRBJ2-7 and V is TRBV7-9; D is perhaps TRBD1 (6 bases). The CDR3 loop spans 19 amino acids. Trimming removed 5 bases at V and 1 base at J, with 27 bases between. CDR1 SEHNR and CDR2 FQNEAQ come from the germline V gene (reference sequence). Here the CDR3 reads CASSPDWAARGYWSYEQYF. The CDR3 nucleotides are TGTGCCAGCAGCCCGGACTGGGCCGCCAGGGGTTATTGGTCCTACGAGCAGTACTTC.

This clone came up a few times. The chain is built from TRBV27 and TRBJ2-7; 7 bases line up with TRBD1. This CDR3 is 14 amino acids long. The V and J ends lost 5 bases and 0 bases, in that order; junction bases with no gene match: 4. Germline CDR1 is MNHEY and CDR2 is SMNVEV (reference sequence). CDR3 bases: TGTGCCAGCAGTCCGGGACAGAGCTCCTACGAGCAGTACTTC. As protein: CASSPGQSSYEQYF.

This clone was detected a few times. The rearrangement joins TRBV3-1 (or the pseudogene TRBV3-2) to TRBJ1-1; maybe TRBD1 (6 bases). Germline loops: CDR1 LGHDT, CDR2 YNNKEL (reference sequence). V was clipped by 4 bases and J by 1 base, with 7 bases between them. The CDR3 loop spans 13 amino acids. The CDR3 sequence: CASSRTENTEAFF. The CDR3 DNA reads TGTGCCAGCAGCCGGACAGAGAACACTGAAGCTTTCTTT.

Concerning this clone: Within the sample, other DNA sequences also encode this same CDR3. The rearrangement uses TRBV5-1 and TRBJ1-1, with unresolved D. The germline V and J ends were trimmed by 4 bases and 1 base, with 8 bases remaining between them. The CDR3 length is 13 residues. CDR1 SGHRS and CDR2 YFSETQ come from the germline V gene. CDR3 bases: TGCGCCAGCAGCCTCGGTGGGAACACTGAAGCTTTCTTT. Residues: CASSLGGNTEAFF.